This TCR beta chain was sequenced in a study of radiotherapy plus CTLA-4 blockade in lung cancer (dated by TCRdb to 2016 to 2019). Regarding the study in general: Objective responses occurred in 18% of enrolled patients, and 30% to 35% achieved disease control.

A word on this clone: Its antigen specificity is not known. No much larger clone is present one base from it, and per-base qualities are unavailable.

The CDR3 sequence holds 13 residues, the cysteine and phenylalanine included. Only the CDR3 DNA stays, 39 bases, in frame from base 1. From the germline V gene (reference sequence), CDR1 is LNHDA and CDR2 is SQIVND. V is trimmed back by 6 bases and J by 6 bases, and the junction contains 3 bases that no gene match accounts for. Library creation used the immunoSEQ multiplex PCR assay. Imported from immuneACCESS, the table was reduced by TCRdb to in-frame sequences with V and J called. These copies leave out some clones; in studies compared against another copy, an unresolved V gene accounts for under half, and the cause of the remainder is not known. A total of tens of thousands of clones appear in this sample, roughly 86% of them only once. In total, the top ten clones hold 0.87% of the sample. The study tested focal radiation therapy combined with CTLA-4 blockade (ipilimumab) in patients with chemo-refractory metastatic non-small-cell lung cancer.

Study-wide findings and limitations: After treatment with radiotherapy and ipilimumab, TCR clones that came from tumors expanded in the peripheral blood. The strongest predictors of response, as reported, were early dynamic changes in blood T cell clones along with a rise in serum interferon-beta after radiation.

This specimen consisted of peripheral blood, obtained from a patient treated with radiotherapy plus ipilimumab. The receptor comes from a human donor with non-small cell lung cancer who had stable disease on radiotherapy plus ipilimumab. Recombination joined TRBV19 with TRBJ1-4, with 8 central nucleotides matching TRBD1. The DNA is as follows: TGTGCCAGTAGGGGGACAGGATATGAAAAACTGTTTTTT. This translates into CASRGTGYEKLFF. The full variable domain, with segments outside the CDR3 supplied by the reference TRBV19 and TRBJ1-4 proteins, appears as DGGITQSPKYLFRKEGQNVTLSCEQNLNHDAMYWYRQDPGQGLRLIYYSQIVNDFQKGDIAEGYSVSREKKESFPLTVTSAQKNPTAFYLCASRGTGYEKLFFGSGTQLSVL.